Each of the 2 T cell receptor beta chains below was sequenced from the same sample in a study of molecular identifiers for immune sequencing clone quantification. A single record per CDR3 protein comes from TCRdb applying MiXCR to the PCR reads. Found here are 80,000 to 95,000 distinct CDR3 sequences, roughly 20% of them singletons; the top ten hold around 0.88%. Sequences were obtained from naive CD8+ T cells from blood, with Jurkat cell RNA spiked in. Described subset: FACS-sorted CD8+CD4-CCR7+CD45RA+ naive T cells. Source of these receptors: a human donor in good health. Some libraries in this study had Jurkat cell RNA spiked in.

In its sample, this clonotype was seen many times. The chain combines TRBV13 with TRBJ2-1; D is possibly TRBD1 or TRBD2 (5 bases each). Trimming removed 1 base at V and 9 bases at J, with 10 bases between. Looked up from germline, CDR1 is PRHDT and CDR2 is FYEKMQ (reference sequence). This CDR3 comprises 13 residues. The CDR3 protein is CASSLEGTLEQFF. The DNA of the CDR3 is TGTGCCAGCAGCTTAGAGGGGACCCTTGAGCAGTTCTTC.

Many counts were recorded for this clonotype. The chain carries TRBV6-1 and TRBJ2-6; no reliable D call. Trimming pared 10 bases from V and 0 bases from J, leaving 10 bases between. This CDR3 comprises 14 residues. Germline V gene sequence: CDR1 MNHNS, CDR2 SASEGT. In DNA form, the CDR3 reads TGTGCCATCGGCATCTCCTCTGGGGCCAACGTCCTGACTTTC. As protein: CAIGISSGANVLTF.